This T cell receptor beta chain is from a study of long-term antiretroviral therapy in people with HIV. Researchers ran immunoSEQ v3.0 at survey level. The data were produced by immunoSEQ multiplex PCR, yet TCRdb's version contains in-frame clones alone and is incomplete. The data contain about 17,000 clones, more than 65% of them singletons. This CDR3 comprises 16 residues. Trimming took off 3 bases at V and 4 bases at J, with 18 bases between the two ends. Germline lookup yields CDR1 LGHNA and CDR2 YSLEER. For this clone: Its antigen remains unidentified.

Points from the study as a whole: Increased diversity was seen after ART, yet it remained lower than in transplant donor controls.

The chain combines TRBV4-3 with TRBJ1-2; possibly TRBD1 for D (6 bases). Here the sequenced sample was unsorted PBMCs, taken at the start of antiretroviral therapy. The sequence came from a man under 40 with HIV. CDR3 amino acids: CASSHIQVGGGYGYTF. DNA for the CDR3: TGCGCCAGCAGCCACATCCAGGTCGGGGGCGGCTATGGCTACACCTTC.